The sequence of this T cell receptor beta chain was determined in a study of OX40 agonist ivuxolimab in advanced cancers. This CDR3 spans 15 amino acids. Trimming cost V 4 bases and J 3 bases, with 16 bases left between them. Germline V gene lookup returns CDR1 SGHRS and CDR2 YFSETQ. Data came from immunoSEQ multiplex PCR; TCRdb stores just in-frame clones and leaves some out. The sample carries over 85,000 clones, approximately 83% recorded once. The receptor was isolated from an adult with an advanced solid tumor such as melanoma, head and neck, liver or kidney cancer. The chain carries TRBV5-1 and TRBJ1-1; D remains ambiguous. The sequences come from CD4+ or CD8+ T cells sorted from blood, collected in a trial of the OX40 agonist ivuxolimab. CDR3 in DNA: TGCGCCAGCAGCCGCGAGGGCGTAGCGGACACTGAAGCTTTCTTT. Translated: CASSREGVADTEAFF.